This TCR beta chain was retrieved from a study of T cell changes during pregnancy in multiple sclerosis (dated by TCRdb to the late 2010s). Study-level background: In women with multiple sclerosis, the researchers looked at how the T cell repertoire shifted as pregnancy progressed.

Library preparation was by the immunoSEQ multiplex PCR assay. TCRdb holds this immuneACCESS table with in-frame rearrangements only. Some clones are missing; in checked studies, unresolved V genes explain under half, and the rest has no known cause. The sample records tens of thousands of clones, more than 75% of which are singletons. Around 3.3% of the sample goes to the ten largest clones. On this clone itself: Its target antigen remains unknown. Qualities for individual bases were not recorded, and no much larger clone is one base off.

The V end gives up 3 bases and the J end 2 bases, leaving 6 bases in the junction not matched to a gene. The germline V gene gives CDR1 as MRHNA and CDR2 as SNTAGT. The CDR3 numbers 16 residues from cysteine through phenylalanine. Solely the CDR3 DNA is kept, with 48 bases framed from the first base. The receptor was isolated from a female donor with multiple sclerosis, enrolled in a pregnancy study. The sequencing here drew on CD8+ T cells from peripheral blood mononuclear cells, taken before pregnancy. The rearrangement joined TRBV6-4 to TRBJ2-2, with 7 junctional bases fitting TRBD1. In nucleotides, the sequence is TGTGCCAGCAGTGAAATTACAGGGGCCAACACCGGGGAGCTGTTTTTT. Translation gives CASSEITGANTGELFF.